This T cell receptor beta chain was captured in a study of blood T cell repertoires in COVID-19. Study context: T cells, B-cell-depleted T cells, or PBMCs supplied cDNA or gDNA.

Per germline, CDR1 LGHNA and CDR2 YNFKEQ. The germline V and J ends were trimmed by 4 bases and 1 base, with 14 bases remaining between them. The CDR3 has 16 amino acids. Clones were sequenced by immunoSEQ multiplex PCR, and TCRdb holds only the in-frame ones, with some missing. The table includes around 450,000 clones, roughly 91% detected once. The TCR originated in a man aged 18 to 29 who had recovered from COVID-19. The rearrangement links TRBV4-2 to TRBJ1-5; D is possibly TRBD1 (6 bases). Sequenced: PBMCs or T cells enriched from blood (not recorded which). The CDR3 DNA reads TGTGCCAGCAGCCCCGAACGGACAGACAGCAATCAGCCCCAGCATTTT. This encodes CASSPERTDSNQPQHF.